The source of this T cell receptor beta chain is a study of control samples from healthy donors and cancer patients. Germline V CDR1 and CDR2: SGDLS, YYNGEE. The V end was cut by 1 base, the J end by 1 base, with 5 bases between. The CDR3 has 13 amino acids. Assay used: immunoSEQ multiplex PCR; TCRdb lists only in-frame clones, some missing. Among some 150,000 clones listed, around 94% were seen once. The source of this sequence is a man aged 40-49 years in good health. Sample: blood. This rearrangement joins TRBV9 to TRBJ1-1; D is unresolved. For the CDR3, the DNA is TGTGCCAGCAGCGTATGGGGGAACACTGAAGCTTTCTTT. It translates to CASSVWGNTEAFF.